Listed below are T cell receptor beta chains from one sample, sequenced in a study of T cell changes during pregnancy in multiple sclerosis. The assay was immunoSEQ multiplex PCR, and TCRdb's table has in-frame clones only and misses some. The repertoire holds 40,000 to 50,000 clones, with over 90% as singletons. The sequencing used CD8+ T cells from peripheral blood mononuclear cells, collected in the third trimester of pregnancy. These receptor sequences come from a female donor with multiple sclerosis, enrolled in a pregnancy study. Each CDR3 is given with its conserved first and last residue. The order of the fields is D gene, J gene, V gene, CDR3 DNA, CDR3 protein. A D gene is named only where the DNA matches it firmly.

>TRBD2|TRBJ2-1|TRBV30
TGTGCCTGGGCCGAGCGGGAGTTCAATGAGCAGTTCTTC
CAWAEREFNEQFF
>TRBD2|TRBJ2-7|TRBV7-9
TGTGCCAGCAGCAACCAAGGACTAGCTGAATACGAGCAGTACTTC
CASSNQGLAEYEQYF
>TRBD1|TRBJ2-4|TRBV11-3
TGTGCCAGCAGCCCAAGACAGGGGTCAGGCATTCAGTACTTC
CASSPRQGSGIQYF
>NA|TRBJ2-7|TRBV28
TGTGCCAGCAGGGACCGGACATCTACCTACGAGCAGTACTTC
CASRDRTSTYEQYF
>NA|TRBJ1-1|TRBV7-3
TGTGCCAGCAGCCAAACGACGGGGGACCTCACTGAAGCTTTCTTT
CASSQTTGDLTEAFF
>NA|TRBJ1-5|TRBV28
TGTGCCAGCAGTTTATCGGGTCCCAATCAGCCCCAGCATTTT
CASSLSGPNQPQHF
>TRBD2|TRBJ2-7|TRBV11-2
TGTGCCAGCAGCACACCACTTAGCGGGAGAGGTGAGCAGTACTTC
CASSTPLSGRGEQYF
>NA|TRBJ1-5|TRBV7-2
TGTGCCAGCAGCTTATTATTGGGCCAGCCCCAGCATTTT
CASSLLLGQPQHF
>NA|TRBJ1-1|TRBV30
TGTGCCTGGAGTGTGGGCATGAACACTGAAGCTTTCTTT
CAWSVGMNTEAFF
>NA|TRBJ1-2|TRBV7-2
TGTGCCAGCAGCTTAGGGGGAGACCTCTACACCTTC
CASSLGGDLYTF